This is a list of T cell receptor beta chains from one sample in a study of blood T cell repertoires in COVID-19. Sequencing used immunoSEQ multiplex PCR; TCRdb keeps in-frame clones, though not all of them. The sample includes roughly 32,000 clones, roughly 84% seen only once; the top ten take over 13%. The sequenced material came from peripheral blood. The receptors were gathered from a man aged 55 to 70 with active COVID-19. Each CDR3 is given with its conserved first and last residue. D genes are given only for firm matches. Only some rows state a clone size, as once, few, many or a class for expanded clones.

clone_size d_call j_call cdr3_length v_call cdr3_nt cdr3_aa
. TRBD1 TRBJ1-4 17 TRBV7-2 TGTGCCAGCAGCTTAGTAGGGACAGGATTGACTAATGAAAAACTGTTTTTT CASSLVGTGLTNEKLFF
. . TRBJ2-6 15 TRBV2 TGTGCCAGCAGCCCGGGACACACTGGGGCCAACGTCCTGACTTTC CASSPGHTGANVLTF
few . TRBJ1-5 13 TRBV18 TGTGCCAGCTCACCGGCGGGGGATCAGCCCCAGCATTTT CASSPAGDQPQHF
. TRBD2 TRBJ2-3 15 TRBV11-2 TGTGCCAGCAGCCTCAGACTAGCGGGCACAGATACGCAGTATTTT CASSLRLAGTDTQYF
. TRBD1 TRBJ1-2 14 TRBV28 TGTGCCAGCAACCTTCCTGGACAGGGCTATGGCTACACCTTC CASNLPGQGYGYTF
. . TRBJ2-3 15 TRBV9 TGTGCCAGCAGTGCCCGGGGGGCGCGGACAGATACGCAGTATTTT CASSARGARTDTQYF
. . TRBJ2-7 14 TRBV27 TGTGCCAGCAGGCCAAGGGGCAGCTCCTACGAGCAGTACTTC CASRPRGSSYEQYF
. TRBD2 TRBJ2-1 14 TRBV6-2/TRBV6-3 TGTGCCAGCAGCGGACTAGCGGGAGGGTATGAGCAGTTCTTC CASSGLAGGYEQFF
. TRBD2 TRBJ2-2 16 TRBV5-1 TGCGCCAGCAGCCCTAGCGGGAGGGGAGCCACCGGGGAGCTGTTTTTT CASSPSGRGATGELFF
. TRBD2 TRBJ2-7 16 TRBV7-6 TGTGCCAGCAGCCCCCGGACTAGCGGGAGGGGTTACGAGCAGTACTTC CASSPRTSGRGYEQYF
. . TRBJ1-2 14 TRBV5-1 TGCGCCAGCAGCTTGGTGGAGGCTAACTATGGCTACACCTTC CASSLVEANYGYTF
. TRBD2 TRBJ2-1 17 TRBV10-3 TGTGCCATCAGTGACCCGACGACTAGCGGGAGTGATTTTGAGCAGTTCTTC CAISDPTTSGSDFEQFF
. . TRBJ2-1 15 TRBV3-1/TRBV3-2 TGTGCCAGCAGCCAAGACATCGGTCCCCACAATGAGCAGTTCTTC CASSQDIGPHNEQFF
. . TRBJ2-1 15 TRBV7-6 TGTGCCAGCAGCCAGAGCCTAGCAGCCTACAATGAGCAGTTCTTC CASSQSLAAYNEQFF
. TRBD2 TRBJ2-4 12 TRBV12-3/TRBV12-4 TGTGCCAGCAGTCGGGGGGGAACACTTCAGTACTTC CASSRGGTLQYF
. . TRBJ1-5 15 TRBV6-1 TGTGCCAGCAGTGAGCCAGGGGCAAGCAATCAGCCCCAGCATTTT CASSEPGASNQPQHF
. . TRBJ1-2 15 TRBV7-2 TGTGCCAGCAGCTTAGAGGGGTCAGGGATCTATGGCTACACCTTC CASSLEGSGIYGYTF
. TRBD1 TRBJ1-5 13 TRBV30 TGTGCCTGGAGTGTACAGGGGTATCAGCCCCAGCATTTT CAWSVQGYQPQHF
. . TRBJ1-1 10 TRBV20-1 TGCAGTGCTAGGCCCGGCTGGGGGGTTTTT CSARPGWGVF
. TRBD2 TRBJ2-5 15 TRBV4-2 TGTGCCAGCAGCCAAGGCCGGGGGGGTAGGGAGACCCAGTACTTC CASSQGRGGRETQYF
. TRBD1 TRBJ2-7 16 TRBV29-1 TGCAGCGTTGAAGCTTGGGAAGGGACAGGGTTCTACGAGCAGTACTTC CSVEAWEGTGFYEQYF
. . TRBJ1-6 16 TRBV4-2 TGTGCCAGCAGCCAAGTCGGGGGGCCCGGGAATTCACCCCTCCACTTT CASSQVGGPGNSPLHF
. . TRBJ1-1 15 TRBV5-1 TGCGCCAGCAGTTGGAGTGGAGGGATAGGGGTGGAAGCTTTCTTT CASSWSGGIGVEAFF
. . TRBJ2-1 13 TRBV29-1 TGCAGCGTTTTTGGCAGGGGCTACAATGAGCAGTTCTTC CSVFGRGYNEQFF
few TRBD2 TRBJ2-7 15 TRBV5-1 TGCGCCAGCAGCTTGAGCGGGAGGGAGGCCTACGAGCAGTACTTC CASSLSGREAYEQYF
. . TRBJ1-5 14 TRBV5-6 TGTGCCAGCAGCTGGGCAAGTAGCAATCAGCCCCAGCATTTT CASSWASSNQPQHF
. TRBD2 TRBJ2-3 16 TRBV18 TGTGCCAGCTCACCCCTAGCGGCCCTGGACACAGATACGCAGTATTTT CASSPLAALDTDTQYF
once TRBD1 TRBJ1-6 15 TRBV20-1 TGCAGTGCTAGTCCAGGGGGGATCTATAATTCACCCCTCCACTTT CSASPGGIYNSPLHF
. . TRBJ2-5 15 TRBV2 TGTGCCAGCAGTGAAAGTGGCGGAGCCGGGAAGACCCAGTACTTC CASSESGGAGKTQYF
. TRBD2 TRBJ2-3 16 TRBV5-6 TGTGCCAGCAGCTGGGTGACTAGCGGGGGACCAGATACGCAGTATTTT CASSWVTSGGPDTQYF